A selection of T cell receptor beta chains follows, all from one sample in a study of OX40 agonist ivuxolimab in advanced cancers. Measured with immunoSEQ multiplex PCR; TCRdb has only the in-frame clones, and not every one. The sample shows fewer than 200,000 clones, around 94% of them seen only once. Sequences were derived from CD4+ or CD8+ T cells sorted from blood, sampled in a trial of the OX40 agonist ivuxolimab. These receptors came from an adult with an advanced solid tumor such as melanoma, head and neck, liver or kidney cancer. Both conserved end residues are part of each CDR3. D genes are given only for firm matches. A clone size is listed for some rows: how often the clone was seen (once, few, many), or a class if it is expanded.

j_call d_call clone_size v_call cdr3_aa cdr3_nt
TRBJ1-2 - - TRBV7-2 CASSLARYGYTF TGTGCCAGCAGCTTAGCCCGCTATGGCTACACCTTC
TRBJ1-1 - - TRBV2 CASLRGKGGTEAFF TGTGCCAGCCTCCGAGGAAAGGGAGGCACTGAAGCTTTCTTT
TRBJ1-3 - - TRBV18 CASSPTGTGNTIYF TGTGCCAGCTCACCAACAGGGACCGGAAACACCATATATTTT
TRBJ2-3 TRBD2 - TRBV10-1 CASSLGLAEADTQYF TGCGCCAGCAGCCTTGGACTAGCGGAGGCAGATACGCAGTATTTT
TRBJ1-1 TRBD1 - TRBV7-2 CASSFTTGSWTEAFF TGTGCCAGCAGCTTCACGACAGGGTCTTGGACTGAAGCTTTCTTT
TRBJ1-1 TRBD1 - TRBV11-2 CASRRPGQGAFTEAFF TGTGCCAGCAGGCGTCCTGGACAGGGGGCCTTTACTGAAGCTTTCTTT
TRBJ2-3 TRBD2 - TRBV7-6 CASSPRTSGSLRDTQYF TGTGCCAGCAGCCCCCGGACTAGCGGGAGCCTAAGGGATACGCAGTATTTT
TRBJ2-1 TRBD2 once TRBV7-6 CASSISGRDSYNEQFF TGTGCCAGCAGCATTAGCGGGAGGGACTCCTACAATGAGCAGTTCTTC
TRBJ2-7 - - TRBV7-8 CASSTYRESYEQYF TGTGCCAGCAGCACCTACAGGGAATCCTACGAGCAGTACTTC
TRBJ2-1 - - TRBV4-2 CASSQGAFGRTSSYNEQFF TGTGCCAGCAGCCAAGGGGCGTTTGGGCGGACGAGCTCCTACAATGAGCAGTTCTTC
TRBJ2-7 TRBD1 - TRBV7-9 CASSLHGTGGTYEQYF TGTGCCAGCAGCTTACACGGGACAGGGGGAACCTACGAGCAGTACTTC
TRBJ2-3 - - TRBV7-2 CASSFGGAVSDTQYF TGTGCCAGCAGCTTTGGGGGAGCTGTGTCAGATACGCAGTATTTT
TRBJ2-5 TRBD2 - TRBV4-2 CASSQDDGRERETQYF TGTGCCAGCAGCCAAGATGATGGGCGGGAGCGAGAGACCCAGTACTTC
TRBJ2-6 TRBD2 - TRBV19 CATALAGGSSGANVLTF TGTGCCACCGCGCTAGCGGGAGGCTCCTCTGGGGCCAACGTCCTGACTTTC
TRBJ2-2 TRBD1 - TRBV10-2 CASSGQGRNTGELFF TGCGCCAGCAGCGGACAGGGGAGGAACACCGGGGAGCTGTTTTTT
TRBJ2-2 TRBD2 - TRBV2 CASSGQGGILAETGELFF TGTGCCAGCAGCGGCCAGGGAGGTATCCTAGCGGAAACCGGGGAGCTGTTTTTT
TRBJ1-1 - - TRBV12-5 CASGERGIYTEAFF TGTGCTAGTGGGGAAAGGGGGATTTACACTGAAGCTTTCTTT
TRBJ1-1 - - TRBV10-2 CASSDRAMNTEAFF TGCGCCAGCAGTGACCGGGCTATGAACACTGAAGCTTTCTTT